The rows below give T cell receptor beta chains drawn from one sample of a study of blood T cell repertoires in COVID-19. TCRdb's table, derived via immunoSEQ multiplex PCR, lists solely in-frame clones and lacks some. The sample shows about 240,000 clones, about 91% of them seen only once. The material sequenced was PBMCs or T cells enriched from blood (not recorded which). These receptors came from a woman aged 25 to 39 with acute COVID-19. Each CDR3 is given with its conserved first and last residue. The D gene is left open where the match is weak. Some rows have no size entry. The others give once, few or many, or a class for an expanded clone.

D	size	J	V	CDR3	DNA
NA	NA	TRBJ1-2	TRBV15	CATSRDPPTNYGYTF	TGTGCCACCAGCAGAGATCCCCCCACAAACTATGGCTACACCTTC
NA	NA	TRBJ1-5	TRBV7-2	CASSSQGSGIEPQHF	TGTGCCAGCAGTTCACAGGGTTCGGGGATCGAGCCCCAGCATTTT
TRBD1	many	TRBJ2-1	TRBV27	CASTDRERTVEQFF	TGTGCCAGCACCGACAGGGAACGAACAGTTGAGCAGTTCTTC
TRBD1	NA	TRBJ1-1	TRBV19	CASSRLRQGAPTEAFF	TGTGCCAGTAGTAGACTCAGACAGGGGGCGCCCACTGAAGCTTTCTTT
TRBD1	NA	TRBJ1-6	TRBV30	CAWSRGGQAYNSPLHF	TGTGCCTGGAGTAGGGGCGGACAGGCTTATAATTCACCCCTCCACTTT
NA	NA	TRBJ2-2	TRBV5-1	CASSFRELLGTGELFF	TGCGCCAGCAGCTTCCGGGAACTCTTGGGCACCGGGGAGCTGTTTTTT
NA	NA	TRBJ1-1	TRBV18	CASSRTGREGAFF	TGTGCCAGCTCACGGACGGGGAGGGAGGGCGCTTTCTTT
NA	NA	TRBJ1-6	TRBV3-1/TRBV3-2	CASSQNTRVGRANSPLHF	TGTGCCAGCAGCCAAAATACCAGGGTAGGACGCGCTAATTCACCCCTCCACTTT
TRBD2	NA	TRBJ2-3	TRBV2	CASSEVGLGFWDTQYF	TGTGCCAGCAGTGAGGTGGGACTAGGATTTTGGGATACGCAGTATTTT
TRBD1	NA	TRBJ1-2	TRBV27	CASRGTGYGYTF	TGTGCCAGCAGGGGGACAGGGTACGGCTACACCTTC
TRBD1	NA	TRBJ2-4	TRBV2	CASSEGGTDSAKNIQYF	TGTGCCAGCAGTGAAGGGGGGACAGACTCAGCCAAAAACATTCAGTACTTC
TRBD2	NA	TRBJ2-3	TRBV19	CASSLLGTSGPRDTQYF	TGTGCCAGTAGTCTCCTTGGGACTAGCGGGCCCAGGGATACGCAGTATTTT
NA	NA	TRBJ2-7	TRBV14	CASSQENLSYEQYF	TGTGCCAGCAGCCAAGAGAACTTGTCCTACGAGCAGTACTTC
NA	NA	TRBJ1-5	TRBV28	CASSLSGPGQPQHF	TGTGCCAGCAGTTTAAGCGGGCCGGGTCAGCCCCAGCATTTT
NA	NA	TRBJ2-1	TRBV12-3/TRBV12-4	CASTPLAFGEQFF	TGTGCCAGCACCCCCCTAGCTTTCGGTGAGCAGTTCTTC
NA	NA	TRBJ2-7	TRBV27	CASTSTRGRSYEQYF	TGTGCCAGCACCTCGACCCGGGGAAGGTCCTACGAGCAGTACTTC
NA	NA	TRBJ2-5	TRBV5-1	CASSLNRARSETQYF	TGCGCCAGCAGCCTAAACAGGGCCCGGTCAGAGACCCAGTACTTC
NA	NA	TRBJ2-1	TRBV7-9	CASSPQGRANEQFF	TGTGCCAGCAGCCCTCAGGGCAGGGCGAATGAGCAGTTCTTC
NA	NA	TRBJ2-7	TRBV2	CASSSRWEQYF	TGTGCCAGCAGTTCCCGGTGGGAGCAGTACTTC
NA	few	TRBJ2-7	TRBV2	CASSQDNYEQYF	TGTGCCAGCAGTCAGGATAACTACGAGCAGTACTTC
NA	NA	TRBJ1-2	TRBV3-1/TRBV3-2	CASSLAGQLYYGYTF	TGTGCCAGCAGCCTAGCTGGACAGTTATACTATGGCTACACCTTC
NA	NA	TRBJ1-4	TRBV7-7	CASSPDRRARGLFF	TGTGCTAGCAGCCCTGACAGGCGGGCGCGGGGGCTGTTTTTT
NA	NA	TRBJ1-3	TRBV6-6	CASSSLSGNTIYF	TGTGCCAGCAGTTCCCTTTCTGGAAACACCATATATTTT
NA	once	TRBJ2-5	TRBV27	CASSYGLAETQYF	TGTGCCAGCAGCTACGGGCTAGCTGAGACCCAGTACTTC
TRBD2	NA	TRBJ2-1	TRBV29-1	CSVPSGGAIYEQFF	TGCAGCGTTCCTAGCGGGGGGGCTATCTATGAGCAGTTCTTC
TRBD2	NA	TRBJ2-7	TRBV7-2	CASSPGTSGGSEQYF	TGTGCCAGCAGCCCAGGGACTAGCGGGGGGAGCGAGCAGTACTTC
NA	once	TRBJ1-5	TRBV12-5	CASGDPPGGGLAQHF	TGTGCTAGTGGCGATCCCCCGGGTGGGGGGTTAGCCCAGCATTTT
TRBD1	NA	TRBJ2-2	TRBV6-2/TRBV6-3	CASSQTGTGNWNTGELFF	TGTGCCAGCAGCCAAACCGGGACAGGGAATTGGAACACCGGGGAGCTGTTTTTT